The T cell receptor beta chain under discussion was sequenced for a study of cytomegalovirus exposure and HLA in healthy donors. Overall study: HLA-typed donors were the source of about 85 million unique TCRs, which an early data release held. Study observations and caveats: Most TCR sequences proved rare, with some public TCRs found in many donors. Roughly 170 TCR beta chains were listed as cytomegalovirus-associated. TCR beta chain V- and J-gene trimming was linked, in a later analysis, to a missense variant in DCLRE1C.

In regard to this clone: Its specificity is unknown.

Germline CDR1 and CDR2: KGHSH and LQKENI. The CDR3 contains 13 residues. V lost 6 bases and J 3 bases, leaving 8 bases between the germline ends. It was with 60 Vbeta and 13 Jbeta primers that the PCR ran. Repertoires were generated with immunoSEQ multiplex PCR, while TCRdb's copy carries only in-frame clones and drops some. Of tens of thousands of clones in the sample, approximately 60% were seen once. The chain recombines TRBV18 with TRBJ2-2; the D is unclear. The sample taken for sequencing was PBMCs. The receptor was derived from a male donor in good health and CMV-seropositive. CDR3 sequence (DNA): TGTGCCAGCTCGCCCAGCGACACCGGGGAGCTGTTTTTT. Protein sequence: CASSPSDTGELFF. The variable domain in full, completed from reference TRBV18 and TRBJ2-2, reads NAGVMQNPRHLVRRRGQEARLRCSPMKGHSHVYWYRQLPEEGLKFMVYLQKENIIDESGMPKERFSAEFPKEGPSILRIQQVVRGDSAAYFCASSPSDTGELFFGEGSRLTVL.